This TCR beta chain was recorded in a study of cytomegalovirus exposure and HLA in healthy donors. The study, taken as a whole, reports: Cytomegalovirus status was reportedly diagnosed by the classifier with high sensitivity and specificity.

Data came from immunoSEQ multiplex PCR; TCRdb stores just in-frame clones and leaves some out. The sample carries hundreds of thousands of clones, about 88% recorded once. These donors were members of the roughly 110-subject validation cohort, a group separate from the roughly 670-subject first cohort. This clone showed up just once. What it recognizes is unknown. Germline V gene lookup returns CDR1 MNHNS and CDR2 SASEGT. The CDR3 is 14 residues long. V was clipped by 4 bases and J by 6 bases, with 13 bases between them. The receptor was isolated from a man aged 18 to 30 in good health and CMV-seropositive. The sequenced sample consisted of PBMCs. V gene TRBV6-1 combines with J gene TRBJ2-1; tentatively, D is TRBD2 (5 bases). The CDR3 spells CASSGQLESNEQFF. In DNA, the CDR3 is TGTGCCAGCAGTGGCCAACTAGAATCCAATGAGCAGTTCTTC.